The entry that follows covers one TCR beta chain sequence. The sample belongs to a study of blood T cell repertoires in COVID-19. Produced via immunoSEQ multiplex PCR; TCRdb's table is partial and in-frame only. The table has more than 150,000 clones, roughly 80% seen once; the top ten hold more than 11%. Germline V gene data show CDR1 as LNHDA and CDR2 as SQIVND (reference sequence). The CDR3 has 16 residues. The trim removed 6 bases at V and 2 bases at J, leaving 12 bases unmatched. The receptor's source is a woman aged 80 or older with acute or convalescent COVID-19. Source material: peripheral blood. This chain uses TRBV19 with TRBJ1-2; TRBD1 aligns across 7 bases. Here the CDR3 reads CASSRSGTERNYGYTF. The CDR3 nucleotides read TGTGCCAGTAGCCGCTCCGGGACAGAAAGAAACTATGGCTACACCTTC. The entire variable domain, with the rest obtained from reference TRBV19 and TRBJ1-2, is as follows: DGGITQSPKYLFRKEGQNVTLSCEQNLNHDAMYWYRQDPGQGLRLIYYSQIVNDFQKGDIAEGYSVSREKKESFPLTVTSAQKNPTAFYLCASSRSGTERNYGYTFGSGTRLTVV.